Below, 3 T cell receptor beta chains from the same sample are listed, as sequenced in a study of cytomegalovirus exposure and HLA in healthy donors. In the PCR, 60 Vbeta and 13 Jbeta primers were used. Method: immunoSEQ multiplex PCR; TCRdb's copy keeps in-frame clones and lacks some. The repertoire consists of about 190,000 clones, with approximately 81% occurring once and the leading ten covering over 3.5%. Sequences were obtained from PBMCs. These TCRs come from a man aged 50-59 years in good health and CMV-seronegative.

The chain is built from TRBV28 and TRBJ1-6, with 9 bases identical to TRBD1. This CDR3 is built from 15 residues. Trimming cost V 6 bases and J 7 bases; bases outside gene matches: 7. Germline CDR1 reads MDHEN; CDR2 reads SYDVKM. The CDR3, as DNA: TGTGCCAGCAGGAACCCGACAGGGGGAAATTCACCCCTCCACTTT. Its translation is CASRNPTGGNSPLHF.

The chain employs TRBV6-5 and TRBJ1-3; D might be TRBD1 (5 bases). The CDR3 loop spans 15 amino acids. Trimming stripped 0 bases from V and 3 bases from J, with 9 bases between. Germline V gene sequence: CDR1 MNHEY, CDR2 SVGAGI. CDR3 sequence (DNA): TGTGCCAGCAGTTACTCAGGGGAATTTGGAAACACCATATATTTT. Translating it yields CASSYSGEFGNTIYF.

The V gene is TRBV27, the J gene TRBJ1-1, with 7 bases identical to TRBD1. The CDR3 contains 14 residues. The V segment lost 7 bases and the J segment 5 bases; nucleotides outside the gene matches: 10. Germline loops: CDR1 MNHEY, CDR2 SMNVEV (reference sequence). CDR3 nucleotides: TGTGCCAGCACTACGACAGGGAGGTGGACTGAAGCTTTCTTT. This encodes CASTTTGRWTEAFF.